This TCR beta chain is drawn from a study of graft-versus-host responses after intestinal transplantation. Study as a whole: For approximately three years after anti-thymocyte globulin induction, all recipients took tacrolimus and steroids.

Judged by abundance, this clone is medium-sized. Its matching antigen is unknown. Study-wide results and caveats: GvH clonotypes were identified within recipient marrow, with a subset emerging first in ileum or blood. There was an association between peak levels of circulating GvH clones and early post-transplant HvG declines. Patients who carried graft-donor T cell macrochimerism also had high graft-versus-host to host-versus-graft clonal ratios in their allografts.

Measured with immunoSEQ multiplex PCR; TCRdb has only the in-frame clones, and not every one. The sample lists some 45,000 clones, about 91% seen once, with 4% to 4.5% in the top ten. CDR1 and CDR2 (germline): KGHSH, LQKENI. Losses at the gene ends were 8 bases for V and 5 bases for J; bases not matched to a gene: 6. The length of the CDR3 is 13 residues. The sequencing used PBMCs, collected 524 days after transplant. This receptor was identified in a human patient who received an intestinal transplant, so some T cells may come from the graft donor. The chain has TRBV18 and TRBJ2-1; 7 nucleotides agree with TRBD2. The CDR3 is CASLTSVDNEQFF. DNA of the CDR3: TGTGCCAGCCTCACTAGCGTAGACAATGAGCAGTTCTTC.